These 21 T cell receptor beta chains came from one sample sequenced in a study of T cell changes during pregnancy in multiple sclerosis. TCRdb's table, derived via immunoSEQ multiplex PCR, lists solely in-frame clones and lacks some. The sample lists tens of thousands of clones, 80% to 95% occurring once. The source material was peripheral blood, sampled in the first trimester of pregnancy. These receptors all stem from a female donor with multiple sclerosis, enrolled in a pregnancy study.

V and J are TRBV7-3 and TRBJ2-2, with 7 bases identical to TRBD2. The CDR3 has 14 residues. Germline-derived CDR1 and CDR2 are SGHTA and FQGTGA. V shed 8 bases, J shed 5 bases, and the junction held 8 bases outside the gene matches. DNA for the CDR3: TGTGCCAGCGCCCTCGGCGGGGGTACCGGGGAGCTGTTTTTT. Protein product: CASALGGGTGELFF.

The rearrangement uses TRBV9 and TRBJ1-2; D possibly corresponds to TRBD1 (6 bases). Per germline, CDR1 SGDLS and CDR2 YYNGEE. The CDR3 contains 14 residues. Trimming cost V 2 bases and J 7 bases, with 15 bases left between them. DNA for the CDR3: TGTGCCAGCAGCGTTTATCCAGGGGCGGGTGGCTACACCTTC. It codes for CASSVYPGAGGYTF. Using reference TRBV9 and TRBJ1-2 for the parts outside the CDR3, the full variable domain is DSGVTQTPKHLITATGQRVTLRCSPRSGDLSVYWYQQSLDQGLQFLIQYYNGEERAKGNILERFSAQQFPDLHSELNLSSLELGDSALYFCASSVYPGAGGYTFGSGTRLTVV.

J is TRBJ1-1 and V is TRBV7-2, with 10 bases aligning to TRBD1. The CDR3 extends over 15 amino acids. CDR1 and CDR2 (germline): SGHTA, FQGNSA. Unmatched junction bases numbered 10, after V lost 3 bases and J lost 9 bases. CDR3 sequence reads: CASSFGQGVGSKAFF. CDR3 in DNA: TGTGCCAGCAGCTTCGGACAGGGGGTAGGGTCAAAAGCTTTCTTT.

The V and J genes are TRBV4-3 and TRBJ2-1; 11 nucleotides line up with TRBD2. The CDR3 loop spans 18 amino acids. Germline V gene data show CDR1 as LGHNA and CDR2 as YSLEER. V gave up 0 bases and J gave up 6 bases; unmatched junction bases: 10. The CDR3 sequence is CASSQEAAGTSGPNEQFF. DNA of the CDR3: TGCGCCAGCAGCCAAGAGGCCGCCGGGACTAGCGGACCCAATGAGCAGTTCTTC.

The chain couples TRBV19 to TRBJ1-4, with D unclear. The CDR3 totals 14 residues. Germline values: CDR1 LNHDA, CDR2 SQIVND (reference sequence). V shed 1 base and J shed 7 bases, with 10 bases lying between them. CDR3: CASSIATRGEKLFF. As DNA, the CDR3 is TGTGCCAGTAGTATAGCCACCCGGGGTGAAAAACTGTTTTTT.

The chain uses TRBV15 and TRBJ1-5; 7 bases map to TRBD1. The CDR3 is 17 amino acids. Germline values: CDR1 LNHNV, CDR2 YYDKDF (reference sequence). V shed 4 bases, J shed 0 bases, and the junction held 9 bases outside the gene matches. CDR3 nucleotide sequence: TGTGCCACCAGCATCACAGGGGCCCAATATAGCAATCAGCCCCAGCATTTT. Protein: CATSITGAQYSNQPQHF.

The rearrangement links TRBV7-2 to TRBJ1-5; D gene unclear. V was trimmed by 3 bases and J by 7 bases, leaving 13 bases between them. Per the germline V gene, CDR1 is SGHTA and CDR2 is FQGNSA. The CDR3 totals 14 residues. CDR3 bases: TGTGCCAGCAGCTTGGATCGGGGAATCCAGCCCCAGCATTTT. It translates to CASSLDRGIQPQHF.

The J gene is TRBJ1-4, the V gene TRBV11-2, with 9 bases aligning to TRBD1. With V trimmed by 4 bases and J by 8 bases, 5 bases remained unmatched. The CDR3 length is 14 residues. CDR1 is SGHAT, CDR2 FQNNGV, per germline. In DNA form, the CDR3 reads TGTGCCAGCAGCTGGGACAGGGTGGGGGAAAAACTGTTTTTT. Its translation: CASSWDRVGEKLFF.

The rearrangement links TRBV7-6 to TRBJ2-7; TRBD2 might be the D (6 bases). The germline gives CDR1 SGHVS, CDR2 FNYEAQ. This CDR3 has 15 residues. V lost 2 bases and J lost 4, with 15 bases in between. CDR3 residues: CASSLSAGWGYEQYF. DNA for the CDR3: TGTGCCAGCAGCTTATCCGCGGGATGGGGATACGAGCAGTACTTC.

The CDR3 is CASSQETSGGPYEQFF. In DNA, the CDR3 is TGCGCCAGCAGCCAGGAGACTAGCGGGGGACCGTATGAGCAGTTCTTC. The rearrangement links TRBV4-1 to TRBJ2-1, with 12 bases aligning to TRBD2. V shed 3 bases, J shed 8 bases, and the junction held 8 bases outside the gene matches. CDR1 is MGHRA, CDR2 YSYEKL, per germline. The CDR3 contains 16 residues.

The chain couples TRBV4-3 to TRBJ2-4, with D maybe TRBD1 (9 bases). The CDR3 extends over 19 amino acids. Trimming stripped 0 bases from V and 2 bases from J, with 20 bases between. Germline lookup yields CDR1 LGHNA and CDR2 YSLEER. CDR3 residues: CASSQDAGGQGMSKNIQYF. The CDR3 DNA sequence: TGCGCCAGCAGCCAAGATGCGGGGGGACAGGGAATGTCCAAAAACATTCAGTACTTC.

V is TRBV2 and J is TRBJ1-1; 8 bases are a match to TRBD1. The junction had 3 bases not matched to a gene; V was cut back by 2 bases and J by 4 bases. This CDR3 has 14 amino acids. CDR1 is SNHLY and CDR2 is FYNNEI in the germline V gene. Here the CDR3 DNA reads TGTGCCAGCAGTGAACAGGGGGCTTTCACTGAAGCTTTCTTT. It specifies CASSEQGAFTEAFF. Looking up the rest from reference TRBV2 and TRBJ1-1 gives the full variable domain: EPEVTQTPSHQVTQMGQEVILRCVPISNHLYFYWYRQILGQKVEFLVSFYNNEISEKSEIFDDQFSVERPDGSNFTLKIRSTKLEDSAMYFCASSEQGAFTEAFFGQGTRLTVV.

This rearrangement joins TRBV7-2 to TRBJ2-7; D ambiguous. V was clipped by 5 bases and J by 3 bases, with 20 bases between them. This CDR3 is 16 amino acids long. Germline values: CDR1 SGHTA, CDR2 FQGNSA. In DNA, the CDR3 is TGTGCCAGCAGCCCCCGGGTCCTTATGTCCGTCTACGAGCAGTACTTC. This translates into CASSPRVLMSVYEQYF. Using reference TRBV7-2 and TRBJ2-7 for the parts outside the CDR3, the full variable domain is GAGVSQSPSNKVTEKGKDVELRCDPISGHTALYWYRQSLGQGLEFLIYFQGNSAPDKSGLPSDRFSAERTGGSVSTLTIQRTQQEDSAVYLCASSPRVLMSVYEQYFGPGTRLTVT.

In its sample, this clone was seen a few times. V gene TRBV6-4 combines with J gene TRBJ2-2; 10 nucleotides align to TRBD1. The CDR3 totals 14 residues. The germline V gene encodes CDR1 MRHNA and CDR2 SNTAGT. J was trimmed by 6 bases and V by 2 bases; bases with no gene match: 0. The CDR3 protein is CASSDGQGAGELFF. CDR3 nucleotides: TGTGCCAGCAGTGACGGACAGGGGGCCGGGGAGCTGTTTTTT.

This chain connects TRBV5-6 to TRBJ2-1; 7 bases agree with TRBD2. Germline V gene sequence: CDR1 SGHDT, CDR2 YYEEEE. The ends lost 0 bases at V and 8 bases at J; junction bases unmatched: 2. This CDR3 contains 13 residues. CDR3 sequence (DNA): TGTGCCAGCAGCTTGGGTGGGGGGGATGAGCAGTTCTTC. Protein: CASSLGGGDEQFF.

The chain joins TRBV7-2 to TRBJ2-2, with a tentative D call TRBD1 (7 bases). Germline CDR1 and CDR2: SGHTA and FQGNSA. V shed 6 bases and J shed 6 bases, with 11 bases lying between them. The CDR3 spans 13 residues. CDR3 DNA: TGTGCCAGCAGGCCAGGGGGGTCCGGGGAGCTGTTTTTT. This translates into CASRPGGSGELFF.

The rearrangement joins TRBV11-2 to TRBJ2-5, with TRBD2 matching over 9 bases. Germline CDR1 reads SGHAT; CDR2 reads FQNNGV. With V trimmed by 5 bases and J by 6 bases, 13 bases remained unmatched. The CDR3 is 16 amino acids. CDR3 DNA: TGTGCCAGCAGCCCCCAGGGCGGGGGGGCCTTGAAGACCCAGTACTTC. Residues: CASSPQGGGALKTQYF.

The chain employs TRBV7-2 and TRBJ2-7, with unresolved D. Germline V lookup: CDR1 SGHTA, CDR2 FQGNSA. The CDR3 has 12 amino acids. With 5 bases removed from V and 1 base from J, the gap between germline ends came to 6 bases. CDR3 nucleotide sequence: TGTGCCAGCAGCGTCAGGTCCTACGAGCAGTACTTC. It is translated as CASSVRSYEQYF.

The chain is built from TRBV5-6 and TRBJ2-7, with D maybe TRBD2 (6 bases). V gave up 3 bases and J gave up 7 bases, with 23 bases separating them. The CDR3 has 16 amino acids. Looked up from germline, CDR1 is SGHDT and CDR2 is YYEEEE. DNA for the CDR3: TGTGCCAGCAGCTCTCGGAGGGTTGGGTTGATACAGGAGCAGTACTTC. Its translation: CASSSRRVGLIQEQYF. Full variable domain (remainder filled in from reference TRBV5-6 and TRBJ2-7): DAGVTQSPTHLIKTRGQQVTLRCSPKSGHDTVSWYQQALGQGPQFIFQYYEEEERQRGNFPDRFSGHQFPNYSSELNVNALLLGDSALYLCASSSRRVGLIQEQYFGPGTRLTVT.

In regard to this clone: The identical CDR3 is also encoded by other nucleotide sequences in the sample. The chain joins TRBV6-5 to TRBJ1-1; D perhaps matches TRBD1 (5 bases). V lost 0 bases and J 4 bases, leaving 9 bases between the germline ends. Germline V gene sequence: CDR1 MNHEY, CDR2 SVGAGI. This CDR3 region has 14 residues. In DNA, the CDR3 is TGTGCCAGCAGTTACTCGGGGCTGGTCACTGAAGCTTTCTTT. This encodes CASSYSGLVTEAFF.

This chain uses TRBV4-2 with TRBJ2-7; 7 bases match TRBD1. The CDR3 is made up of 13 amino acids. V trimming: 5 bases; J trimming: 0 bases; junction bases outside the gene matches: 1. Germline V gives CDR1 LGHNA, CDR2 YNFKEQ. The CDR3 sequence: CASSGTDSYEQYF. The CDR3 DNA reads TGTGCCAGCAGCGGGACAGACTCCTACGAGCAGTACTTC.